This T cell receptor beta chain was sequenced for a study of control samples from healthy donors and cancer patients. Only in-frame clones appear in the TCRdb table, and some are missing; sequencing was by immunoSEQ multiplex PCR. The top ten clones hold under 50% of a sample with approximately 100,000 clones, around 84% of them seen once. With 4 bases removed from V and 8 bases from J, the gap between germline ends came to 10 bases. This CDR3 has 12 amino acids. CDR1 is SGHDT and CDR2 is YYEEEE in the germline V gene. The source of this sequence is a man aged 70-80 years with lung cancer. This rearrangement joins TRBV5-6 to TRBJ2-1, with TRBD2 as a possible D gene (6 bases). Sequencing used PBMCs. The CDR3 bases are TGTGCCAGCAGCCGTGCTAGCGATGAGCAGTTCTTC. Protein product: CASSRASDEQFF.